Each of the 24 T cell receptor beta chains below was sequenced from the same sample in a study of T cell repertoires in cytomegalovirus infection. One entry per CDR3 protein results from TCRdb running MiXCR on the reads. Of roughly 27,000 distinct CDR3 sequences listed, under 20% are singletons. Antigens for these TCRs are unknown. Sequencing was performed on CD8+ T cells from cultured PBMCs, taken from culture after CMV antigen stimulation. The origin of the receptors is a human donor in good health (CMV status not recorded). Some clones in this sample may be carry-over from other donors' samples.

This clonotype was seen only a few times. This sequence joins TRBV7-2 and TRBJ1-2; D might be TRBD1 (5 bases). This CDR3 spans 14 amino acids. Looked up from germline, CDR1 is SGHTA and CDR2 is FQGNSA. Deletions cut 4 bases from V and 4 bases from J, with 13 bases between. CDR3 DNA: TGTGCCAGCAGCTGGGGCCAGGGCGGCTATGGCTACACCTTC. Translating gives CASSWGQGGYGYTF.

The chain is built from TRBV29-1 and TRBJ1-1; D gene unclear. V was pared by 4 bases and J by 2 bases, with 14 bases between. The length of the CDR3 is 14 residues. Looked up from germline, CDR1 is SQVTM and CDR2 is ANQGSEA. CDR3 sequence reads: CSVVGEGSNTEAFF. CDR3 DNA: TGCAGCGTTGTCGGTGAGGGAAGTAACACTGAAGCTTTCTTT.

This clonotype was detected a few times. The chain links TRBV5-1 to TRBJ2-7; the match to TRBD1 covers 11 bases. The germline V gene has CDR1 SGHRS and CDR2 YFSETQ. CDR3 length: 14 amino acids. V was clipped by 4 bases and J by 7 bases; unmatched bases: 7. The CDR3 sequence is CASSTGTGGREQYF. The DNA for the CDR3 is TGCGCCAGCAGCACCGGGACAGGGGGGAGAGAGCAGTACTTC. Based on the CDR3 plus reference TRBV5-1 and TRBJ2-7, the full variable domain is KAGVTQTPRYLIKTRGQQVTLSCSPISGHRSVSWYQQTPGQGLQFLFEYFSETQRNKGNFPGRFSGRQFSNSRSEMNVSTLELGDSALYLCASSTGTGGREQYFGPGTRLTVT.

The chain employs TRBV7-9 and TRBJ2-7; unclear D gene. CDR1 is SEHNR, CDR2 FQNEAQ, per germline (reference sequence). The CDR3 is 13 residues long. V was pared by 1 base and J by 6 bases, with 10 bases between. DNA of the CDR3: TGTGCCAGCAGCTTAGAAAGATCGGCCGAGCAGTACTTC. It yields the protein CASSLERSAEQYF.

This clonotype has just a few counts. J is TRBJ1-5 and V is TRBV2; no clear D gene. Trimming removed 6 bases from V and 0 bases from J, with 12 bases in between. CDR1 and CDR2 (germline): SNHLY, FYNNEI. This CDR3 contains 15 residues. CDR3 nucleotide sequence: TGTGCCAGCAGCCCGGGCATTAGTAGCAATCAGCCCCAGCATTTT. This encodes CASSPGISSNQPQHF.

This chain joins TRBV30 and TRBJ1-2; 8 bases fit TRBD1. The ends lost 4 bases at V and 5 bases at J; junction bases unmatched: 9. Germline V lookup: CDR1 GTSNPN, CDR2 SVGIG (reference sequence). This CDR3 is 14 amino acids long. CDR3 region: CAWTDDRGLYGYTF. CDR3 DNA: TGTGCCTGGACCGATGACAGGGGTCTGTATGGCTACACCTTC.

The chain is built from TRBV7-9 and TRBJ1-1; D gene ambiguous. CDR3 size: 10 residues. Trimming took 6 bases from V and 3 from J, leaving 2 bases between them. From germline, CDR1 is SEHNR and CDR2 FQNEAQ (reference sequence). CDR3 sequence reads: CASSHTEAFF. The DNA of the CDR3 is TGTGCCAGCAGTCACACTGAAGCTTTCTTT.

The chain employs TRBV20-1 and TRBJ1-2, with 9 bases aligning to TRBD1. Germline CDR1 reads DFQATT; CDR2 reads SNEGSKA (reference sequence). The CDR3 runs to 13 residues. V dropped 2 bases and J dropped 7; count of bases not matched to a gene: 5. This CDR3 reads CSARSRDRVGYTF. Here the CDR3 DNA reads TGCAGTGCTAGAAGCCGGGACAGGGTTGGCTACACCTTC.

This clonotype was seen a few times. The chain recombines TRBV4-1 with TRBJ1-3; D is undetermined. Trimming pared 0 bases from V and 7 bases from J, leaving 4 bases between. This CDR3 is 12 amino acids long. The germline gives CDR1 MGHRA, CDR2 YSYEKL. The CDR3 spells CASSQDYNTIYF. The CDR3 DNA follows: TGCGCCAGCAGCCAAGATTACAACACCATATATTTT.

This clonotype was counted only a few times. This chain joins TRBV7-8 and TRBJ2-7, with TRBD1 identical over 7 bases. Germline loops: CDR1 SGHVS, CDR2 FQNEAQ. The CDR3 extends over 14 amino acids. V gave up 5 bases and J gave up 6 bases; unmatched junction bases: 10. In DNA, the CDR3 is TGTGCCAGCAGCACTCCCACAGGGGAAGCCGAGCAGTACTTC. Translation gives CASSTPTGEAEQYF.

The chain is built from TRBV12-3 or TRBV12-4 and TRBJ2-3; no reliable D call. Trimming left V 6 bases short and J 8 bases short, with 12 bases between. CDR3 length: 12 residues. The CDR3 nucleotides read TGTGCCAGCAGCCTGGCTTTACCTACGCAGTATTTT. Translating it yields CASSLALPTQYF.

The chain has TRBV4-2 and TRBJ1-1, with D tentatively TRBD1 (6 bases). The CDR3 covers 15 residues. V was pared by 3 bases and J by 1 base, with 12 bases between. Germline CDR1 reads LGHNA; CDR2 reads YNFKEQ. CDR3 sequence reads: CASSQDGTTNTEAFF. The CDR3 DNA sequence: TGTGCCAGCAGCCAGGACGGGACAACGAACACTGAAGCTTTCTTT.

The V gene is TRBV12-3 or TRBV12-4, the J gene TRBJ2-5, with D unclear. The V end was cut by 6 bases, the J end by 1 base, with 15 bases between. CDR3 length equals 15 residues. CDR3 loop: CASSSYQETQETQYF. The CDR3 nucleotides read TGTGCCAGCAGCAGTTATCAGGAGACCCAAGAGACCCAGTACTTC.

CDR3 amino acids: CASSLSSTQTEAFF. The CDR3 DNA reads as TGCGCCAGCAGTCTCAGTTCGACCCAGACTGAAGCTTTCTTT. This chain links TRBV4-1 with TRBJ1-1, with D hard to call. V dropped 6 bases and J dropped 5 bases, with 16 bases sitting between them. From germline, CDR1 is MGHRA and CDR2 YSYEKL. This CDR3 has 14 residues.

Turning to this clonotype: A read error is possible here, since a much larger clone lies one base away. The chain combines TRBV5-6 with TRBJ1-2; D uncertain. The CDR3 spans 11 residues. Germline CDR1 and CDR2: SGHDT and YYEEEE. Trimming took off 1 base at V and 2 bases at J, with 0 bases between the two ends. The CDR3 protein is CASSLNYGYTF. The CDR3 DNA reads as TGTGCCAGCAGCTTGAACTATGGCTACACCTTC.

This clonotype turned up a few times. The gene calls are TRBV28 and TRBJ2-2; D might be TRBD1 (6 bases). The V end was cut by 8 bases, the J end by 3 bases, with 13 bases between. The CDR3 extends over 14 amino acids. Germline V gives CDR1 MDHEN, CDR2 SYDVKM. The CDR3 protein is CASWAGVDTGELFF. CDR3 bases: TGTGCCAGCTGGGCAGGGGTGGACACCGGGGAGCTGTTTTTT.

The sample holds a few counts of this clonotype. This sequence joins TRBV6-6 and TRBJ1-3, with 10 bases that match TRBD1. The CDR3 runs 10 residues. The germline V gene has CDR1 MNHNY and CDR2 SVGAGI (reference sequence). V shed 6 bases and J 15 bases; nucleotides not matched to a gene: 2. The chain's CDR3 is CASSGTGEYF. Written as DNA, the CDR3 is TGTGCCAGCAGCGGGACAGGGGAATATTTT.

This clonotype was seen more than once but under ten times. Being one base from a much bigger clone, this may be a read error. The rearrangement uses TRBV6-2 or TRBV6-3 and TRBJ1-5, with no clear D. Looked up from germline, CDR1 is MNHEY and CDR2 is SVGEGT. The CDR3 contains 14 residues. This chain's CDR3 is CDSSQYRGNQPQHF. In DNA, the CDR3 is TGTGACAGCAGTCAATATAGGGGCAATCAGCCCCAGCATTTT.

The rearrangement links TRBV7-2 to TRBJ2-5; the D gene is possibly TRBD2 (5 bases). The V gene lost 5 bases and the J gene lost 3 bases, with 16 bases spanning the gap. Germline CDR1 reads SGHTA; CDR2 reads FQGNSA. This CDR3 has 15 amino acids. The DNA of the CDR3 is TGTGCCAGCAGCCCCCTGAGGCTAGCAAAAGAGACCCAGTACTTC. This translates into CASSPLRLAKETQYF.

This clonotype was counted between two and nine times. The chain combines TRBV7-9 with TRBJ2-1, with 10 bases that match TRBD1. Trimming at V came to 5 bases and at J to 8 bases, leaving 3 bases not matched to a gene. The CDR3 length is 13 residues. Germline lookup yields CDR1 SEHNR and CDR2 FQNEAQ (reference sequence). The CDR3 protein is CASSRDRGYEQFF. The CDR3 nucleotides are TGTGCCAGCAGCCGGGACAGGGGATATGAGCAGTTCTTC.

CDR3 DNA: TGTGCCAGCGGGGTCGGGACTGAAGCTTTCTTT. Translated, it gives CASGVGTEAFF. The chain carries TRBV6-1 and TRBJ1-1; D is ambiguous. Germline loops: CDR1 MNHNS, CDR2 SASEGT. The CDR3 sequence is 11 residues long. Trimming took 8 bases from V and 5 from J, leaving 9 bases between them.

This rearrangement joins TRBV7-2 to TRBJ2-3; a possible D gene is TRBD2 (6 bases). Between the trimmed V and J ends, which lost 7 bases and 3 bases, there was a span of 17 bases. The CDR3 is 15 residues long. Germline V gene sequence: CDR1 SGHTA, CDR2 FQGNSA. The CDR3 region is CASTFAGRSTDTQYF. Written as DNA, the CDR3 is TGTGCCAGCACTTTTGCGGGAAGGAGTACAGATACGCAGTATTTT. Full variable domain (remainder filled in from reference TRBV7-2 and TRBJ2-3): GAGVSQSPSNKVTEKGKDVELRCDPISGHTALYWYRQSLGQGLEFLIYFQGNSAPDKSGLPSDRFSAERTGGSVSTLTIQRTQQEDSAVYLCASTFAGRSTDTQYFGPGTRLTVL.

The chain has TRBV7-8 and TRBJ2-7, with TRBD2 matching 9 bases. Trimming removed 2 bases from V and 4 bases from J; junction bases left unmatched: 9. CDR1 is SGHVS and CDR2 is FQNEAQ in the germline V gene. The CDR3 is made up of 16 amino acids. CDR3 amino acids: CASSLLSGGWGYEQYF. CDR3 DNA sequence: TGTGCCAGCAGCTTACTAAGCGGGGGGTGGGGTTACGAGCAGTACTTC. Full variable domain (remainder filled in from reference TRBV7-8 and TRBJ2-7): GAGVSQSPRYKVAKRGQDVALRCDPISGHVSLFWYQQALGQGPEFLTYFQNEAQLDKSGLPSDRFFAERPEGSVSTLKIQRTQQEDSAVYLCASSLLSGGWGYEQYFGPGTRLTVT.

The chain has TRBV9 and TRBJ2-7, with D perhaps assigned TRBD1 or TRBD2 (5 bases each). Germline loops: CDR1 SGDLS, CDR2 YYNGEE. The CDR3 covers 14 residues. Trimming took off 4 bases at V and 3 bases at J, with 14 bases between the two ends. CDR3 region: CASSPGGGIYEQYF. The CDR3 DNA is TGTGCCAGCAGCCCCGGTGGGGGTATCTACGAGCAGTACTTC.